This T cell receptor (beta chain) was recorded in a study of early T cells in non-severe SARS-CoV-2 infection. Study at large: Sequencing was performed on bulk RNA from unsorted whole blood, leaving chains unpaired.

Each cDNA molecule carried a unique molecular identifier. From the 5' RACE reads, TCRdb called clonotypes with MiXCR, one entry per CDR3 protein. The sample shows 28,000 or so distinct CDR3 sequences, 5.3% of them seen only once. Study observations and caveats: CD4 and private specificities were missed by VDJdb matching, which favored anti-spike CD8 responses.

This clonotype came up a few times. What it recognizes is unknown. This CDR3 comprises 14 residues. V dropped 1 base and J dropped 2 bases, with 9 bases sitting between them. In germline, CDR1 is LNHNV, CDR2 YYDKDF (reference sequence). The TCR comes from an adult who was a healthcare worker with PCR-confirmed SARS-CoV-2 infection or an uninfected control (not recorded which). Sequenced: whole blood. The chain carries TRBV15 and TRBJ2-7; no clear D gene. CDR3 sequence (DNA): TGTGCCACCAGCAGAGGGTCCCCTCCCTACGAGCAGTACTTC. It specifies CATSRGSPPYEQYF.